This passage covers 5 T cell receptor beta chains from one sample sequenced in a study of CXCR3-negative and CXCR3-positive naive CD8 T cells (dated by TCRdb to the late 2010s). The run used a NextSeq 550. The Human TCR Profiling Kit (MiLaboratory) was used to make UMI-labeled 5' RACE TRB cDNA libraries. TCRdb reprocessed the reads; each CDR3 protein sequence makes one entry, and DNA is unavailable. The sample table on file contains 85,000 to 130,000 distinct CDR3 sequences. More than 0.3% of the sample is held by the ten biggest clonotypes. Antigen specificity for these receptors is unknown. The research as a whole found: TRB CDR3s from CXCR3-positive naive cells showed higher hydrophobicity (lower Kidera factor 4), lower energy, and higher strength and volume indices than CXCR3-negative naive cells.

Sequencing used naive CXCR3+ CD8+ T cells from blood. The cell subset or site label here, explained by the study, means: CD45RO-CCR7+CD27+CD95- naive CD8+ T cells expressing CXCR3 (TNR3+). The receptors shown here come from a human donor in good health. Some clones in this sample may be carry-over from other donors' samples.

The chain has TRBV5-1 and TRBJ1-2. CDR1 is SGHRS, CDR2 YFSETQ, per germline. There are 14 residues in the CDR3. CDR3 region: CASSLEGGGYGYTF.

J is TRBJ2-7 and V is TRBV29-1; the D call of TRBD2 rests on TCRdb alone, since no DNA is present to check it. This CDR3 region has 13 residues. Germline V gene lookup returns CDR1 SQVTM and CDR2 ANQGSEA. The CDR3 protein is CSVVGGLAGEQYF.

The chain is built from TRBV28 and TRBJ2-7; the TCRdb D gene call, TRBD2, has no DNA to confirm it. Germline V gene lookup returns CDR1 MDHEN and CDR2 SYDVKM. The CDR3 length is 13 residues. CDR3: CASSFWEGNEQYF. Using reference TRBV28 and TRBJ2-7 for the parts outside the CDR3, the full variable domain is DVKVTQSSRYLVKRTGEKVFLECVQDMDHENMFWYRQDPGLGLRLIYFSYDVKMKEKGDIPEGYSVSREKKERFSLILESASTNQTSMYLCASSFWEGNEQYFGPGTRLTVT.

The V call is TRBV21-1, the J call TRBJ2-4; with no DNA, the TCRdb D assignment of TRBD1 cannot be verified. TRBV21-1 is assigned pseudogene status. The CDR3 covers 22 residues. CDR3: CASSKEGTGGEGDQVAKNIQYF.

J is TRBJ2-5 and V is TRBV4-3; no DNA is available, so the TRBD1 call from TCRdb remains unchecked. The CDR3 length is 15 residues. The germline V gene has CDR1 LGHNA and CDR2 YSLEER. This CDR3 is CASSQESSTGETQYF.